This is a list of T cell receptor beta chains from one sample in a study of cytomegalovirus exposure and HLA in healthy donors. Data came from immunoSEQ multiplex PCR; TCRdb stores just in-frame clones and leaves some out. The table has some 65,000 clones, approximately 67% seen once. The sample was PBMCs. The receptors originated from a man aged 25 to 40 in good health and CMV-seronegative. Each CDR3 is given with its conserved first and last residue. The order of the fields is J gene, V gene, CDR3 protein.

>TRBJ1-2|TRBV5-4
CASSLGGQGPYGYTF
>TRBJ1-2|TRBV5-1
CASSADRLGYTF
>TRBJ2-2|TRBV4-1
CASRKIRVAATQGAANTGELFF
>TRBJ1-5|TRBV6-1
CASSEGYRRGQPQHF
>TRBJ2-5|TRBV7-6
CASSFTGGNQETQYF
>TRBJ2-1|TRBV6-5
CASRGGTGSDNEQFF
>TRBJ1-2|TRBV6-5
CASSYNRDRGDYGYTF
>TRBJ1-1|TRBV19
CAAGTANTEAFF
>TRBJ2-1|TRBV5-1
CASSLETGGAYNEQFF
>TRBJ1-1|TRBV5-4
CASNFGGVRGTITEAFF
>TRBJ2-7|TRBV6-5
CASSYSGGRNEQYF
>TRBJ2-7|TRBV18
CASSFGHYSYEQYF
>TRBJ2-7|TRBV7-9
CASSPSQGIYEQYF
>TRBJ2-2|TRBV7-9
CASSLNGGNTGELFF
>TRBJ2-3|TRBV6-4
CASSGLAGDSTDTQYF
>TRBJ2-5|TRBV2
CASRIRGVETQYF
>TRBJ2-1|TRBV14
CASSPILSGGATEQFF
>TRBJ2-6|TRBV5-1
CASSLSVLSGANVLTF
>TRBJ1-1|TRBV10-3
CAIKQGVTEAFF
>TRBJ2-5|TRBV6-5
CASSYQRQETQYF
>TRBJ1-2|TRBV5-1
CASSLDRIYGYTF
>TRBJ2-1|TRBV29-1
CSVADRGPYNEQFF
>TRBJ2-7|TRBV7-8
CASAPGAGASYEQYF
>TRBJ1-5|TRBV21-1
CASTNRDLDSNQPQHF
>TRBJ2-7|TRBV6-1
CASSEAWQGAREQYF
>TRBJ1-2|TRBV2
CASSGRTTRGYTF
>TRBJ2-7|TRBV7-6
CASSRGQVYEQYF
>TRBJ2-5|TRBV4-1
CASSQARGAGTQETQYF